This T cell receptor beta chain emerged from a study of cytomegalovirus exposure and HLA in healthy donors. The V end was cut by 5 bases, the J end by 6 bases, with 13 bases between. Germline CDR1 GTSNPN, CDR2 SVGIG (reference sequence). The CDR3 spans 13 residues. Vbeta (60) and Jbeta (13) primers were used in the PCR. Clones were sequenced by immunoSEQ multiplex PCR, and TCRdb holds only the in-frame ones, with some missing. This sample has about 140,000 clones; over 70% occur once, and the top ten carry less than 3.5%. This sequence joins TRBV30 and TRBJ2-2; possible D gene TRBD2, 5 bases. Sequencing was performed on PBMCs. This receptor was taken from a male donor in good health and CMV-seronegative. The CDR3 loop is CAWAGVLAGELFF. The CDR3 DNA follows: TGTGCCTGGGCCGGGGTCTTGGCCGGGGAGCTGTTTTTT.